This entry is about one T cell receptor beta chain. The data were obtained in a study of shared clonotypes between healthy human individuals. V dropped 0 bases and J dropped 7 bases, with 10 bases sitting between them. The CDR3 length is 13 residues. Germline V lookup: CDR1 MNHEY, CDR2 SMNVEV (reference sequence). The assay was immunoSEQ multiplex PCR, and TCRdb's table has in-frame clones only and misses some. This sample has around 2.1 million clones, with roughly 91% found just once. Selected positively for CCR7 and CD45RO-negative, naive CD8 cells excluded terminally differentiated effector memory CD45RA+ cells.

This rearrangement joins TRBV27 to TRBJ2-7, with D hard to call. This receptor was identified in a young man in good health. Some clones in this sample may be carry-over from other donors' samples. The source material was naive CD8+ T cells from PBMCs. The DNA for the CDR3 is TGTGCCAGCAGTTTATCGGTCGCTGGGGAGCAGTACTTC. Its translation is CASSLSVAGEQYF.